The rows below give T cell receptor beta chains drawn from one sample of a study of T cell responses to AZD1222 COVID-19 vaccine. Sequencing used immunoSEQ multiplex PCR; TCRdb keeps in-frame clones, though not all of them. This table has some 120,000 clones, roughly nine tenths appearing once. The material was peripheral blood, obtained on day 0 of AZD1222 vaccination. The receptors derive from an adult in good health. CDR3s include the opening cysteine and the closing phenylalanine or tryptophan. D genes are given only for firm matches. Size is omitted from some rows. Given values are once, few, many or a class for expanded clones.

>once|TRBV4-2|TRBD1|TRBJ2-7|15
CASSQDRQGAIEQYF
TGTGCCAGCAGCCAAGATAGACAGGGGGCTATCGAGCAGTACTTC
>NA|TRBV3-1/TRBV3-2|TRBD1|TRBJ1-4|15
CASSTRQGANEKLFF
TGTGCCAGCAGCACCCGACAGGGGGCTAATGAAAAACTGTTTTTT
>NA|TRBV7-2|NA|TRBJ1-2|15
CASSLGPGAEDGYTF
TGTGCCAGCAGCTTAGGCCCCGGGGCCGAGGATGGCTACACCTTC
>few|TRBV5-4|NA|TRBJ2-1|14
CASSLVGRYNEQFF
TGTGCCAGCAGCTTGGTTGGGCGCTACAATGAGCAGTTCTTC
>NA|TRBV6-5|NA|TRBJ1-2|13
CASRLTGTYGYTF
TGTGCCAGCAGGCTAACGGGGACCTATGGCTACACCTTC
>NA|TRBV7-2|NA|TRBJ2-2|16
CASSLASGTNTGELFF
TGTGCCAGCAGCTTAGCTAGCGGAACGAACACCGGGGAGCTGTTTTTT
>once|TRBV5-8|NA|TRBJ2-4|17
CASIMGGLNEAKNIQYF
TGTGCCAGCATCATGGGGGGTTTGAATGAGGCCAAAAACATTCAGTACTTC
>NA|TRBV19|NA|TRBJ2-6|14
CASSMDTGANVLTF
TGTGCCAGTAGTATGGACACTGGGGCCAACGTCCTGACTTTC
>NA|TRBV6-5|NA|TRBJ1-2|14
CASIRTLANYGYTF
TGTGCCAGCATCCGGACATTAGCTAACTATGGCTACACCTTC
>NA|TRBV6-5|TRBD1|TRBJ1-1|15
CASSPDRGIQGEAFF
TGTGCCAGCAGTCCCGACAGGGGAATCCAAGGTGAAGCTTTCTTT
>NA|TRBV30|TRBD2|TRBJ2-7|15
CAWSVQRGAAYEQYF
TGTGCCTGGAGTGTTCAGCGGGGGGCCGCCTACGAGCAGTACTTC
>NA|TRBV7-6|NA|TRBJ2-7|14
CASSPGGGSYEQYF
TGTGCCAGCAGCCCCGGGGGTGGCTCCTACGAGCAGTACTTC
>NA|TRBV5-5|NA|TRBJ2-2|15
CASSLARHAQGELFF
TGTGCCAGCAGCTTGGCTCGACACGCCCAGGGGGAGCTGTTTTTT
>NA|TRBV7-7|TRBD2|TRBJ2-2|16
CASSPISGANTGELFF
TGTGCCAGCAGCCCCATTAGCGGGGCGAACACCGGGGAGCTGTTTTTT
>NA|TRBV30|NA|TRBJ1-2|10
CAWSDYGYTF
TGTGCCTGGAGCGACTATGGCTACACCTTC
>NA|TRBV30|NA|TRBJ1-1|14
CAWTTAVRGTEAFF
TGTGCCTGGACAACCGCCGTGAGAGGTACTGAAGCTTTCTTT
>NA|TRBV9|TRBD1|TRBJ1-5|16
CASSVGDSGSNQPQHF
TGTGCCAGCAGCGTAGGGGACAGTGGTAGCAATCAGCCCCAGCATTTT
>once|TRBV6-1|NA|TRBJ2-7|16
CASSGFVGLIPHEQYF
TGTGCCAGCAGTGGCTTCGTGGGGCTAATTCCCCACGAGCAGTACTTC
>NA|TRBV5-6|TRBD1|TRBJ1-1|17
CASSPDRGALKNTEAFF
TGTGCCAGCAGTCCGGACAGGGGGGCATTGAAGAACACTGAAGCTTTCTTT
>NA|TRBV20-1|NA|TRBJ1-4|12
CSASFQNEKLFF
TGCAGTGCTAGTTTCCAGAATGAAAAACTGTTTTTT
>NA|TRBV5-1|NA|TRBJ2-1|13
CASSLGWRNEQFF
TGCGCCAGCAGCTTGGGGTGGCGCAATGAGCAGTTCTTC
>NA|TRBV4-1|NA|TRBJ2-5|14
CASSHGTPKETQYF
TGCGCCAGCAGCCACGGGACACCTAAAGAGACCCAGTACTTC
>NA|TRBV6-5|NA|TRBJ1-1|14
CASSYGPLATEAFF
TGTGCCAGCAGTTACGGGCCCCTCGCCACTGAAGCTTTCTTT
>NA|TRBV4-3|NA|TRBJ2-7|17
CASSQGRGRGSSYEQYF
TGCGCCAGCAGCCAAGGACGAGGTCGGGGGAGCTCCTACGAGCAGTACTTC
>NA|TRBV12-3/TRBV12-4|NA|TRBJ2-2|13
CASSGTYTGELFF
TGTGCCAGCAGTGGGACCTACACCGGGGAGCTGTTTTTT
>NA|TRBV29-1|TRBD1|TRBJ1-1|13
CSVDGQGGTEAFF
TGCAGCGTTGACGGGCAGGGGGGCACTGAAGCTTTCTTT
>NA|TRBV12-3/TRBV12-4|NA|TRBJ2-1|13
CASSREQVNEQFF
TGTGCCAGCAGTCGGGAACAGGTCAATGAGCAGTTCTTC